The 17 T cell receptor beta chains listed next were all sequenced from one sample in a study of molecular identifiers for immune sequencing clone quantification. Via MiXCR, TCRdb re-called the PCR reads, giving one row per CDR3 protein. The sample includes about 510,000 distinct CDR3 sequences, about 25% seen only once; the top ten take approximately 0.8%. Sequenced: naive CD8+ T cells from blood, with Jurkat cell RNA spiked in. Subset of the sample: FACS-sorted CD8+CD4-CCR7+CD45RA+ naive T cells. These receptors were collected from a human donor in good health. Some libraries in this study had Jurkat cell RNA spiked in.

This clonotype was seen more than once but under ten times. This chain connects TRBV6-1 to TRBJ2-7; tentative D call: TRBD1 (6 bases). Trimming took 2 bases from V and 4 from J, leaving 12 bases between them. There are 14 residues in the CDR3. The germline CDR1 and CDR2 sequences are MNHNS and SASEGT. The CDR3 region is CASSESGQIYEQYF. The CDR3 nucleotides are TGTGCCAGCAGTGAAAGCGGACAGATTTACGAGCAGTACTTC.

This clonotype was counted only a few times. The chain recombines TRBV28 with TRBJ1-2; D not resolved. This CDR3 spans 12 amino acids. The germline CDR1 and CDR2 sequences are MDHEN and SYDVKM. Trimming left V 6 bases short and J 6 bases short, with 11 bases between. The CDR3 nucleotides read TGTGCCAGCAGCCCACATCCAGATGGCTACACCTTC. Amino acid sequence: CASSPHPDGYTF.

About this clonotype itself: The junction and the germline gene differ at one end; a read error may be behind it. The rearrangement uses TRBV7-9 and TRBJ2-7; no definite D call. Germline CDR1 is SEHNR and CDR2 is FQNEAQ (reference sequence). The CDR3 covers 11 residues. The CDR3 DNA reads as TGTGCCAGCAGCTCCGGCTACGAGCGGTACTTC. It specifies CASSSGYERYF.

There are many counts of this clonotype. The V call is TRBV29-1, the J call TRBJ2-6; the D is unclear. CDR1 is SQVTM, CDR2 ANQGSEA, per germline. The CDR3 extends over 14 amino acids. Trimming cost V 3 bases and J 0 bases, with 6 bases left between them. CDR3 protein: CSVEMASGANVLTF. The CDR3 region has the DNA TGCAGCGTTGAGATGGCCTCTGGGGCCAACGTCCTGACTTTC.

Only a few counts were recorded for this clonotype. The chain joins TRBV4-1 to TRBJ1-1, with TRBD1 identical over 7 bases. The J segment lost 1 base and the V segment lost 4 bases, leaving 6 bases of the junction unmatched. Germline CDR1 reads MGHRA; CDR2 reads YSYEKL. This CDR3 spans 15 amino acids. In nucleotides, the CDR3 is TGCGCCAGCAGCCCCCGACAGGGACAGAACACTGAAGCTTTCTTT. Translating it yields CASSPRQGQNTEAFF.

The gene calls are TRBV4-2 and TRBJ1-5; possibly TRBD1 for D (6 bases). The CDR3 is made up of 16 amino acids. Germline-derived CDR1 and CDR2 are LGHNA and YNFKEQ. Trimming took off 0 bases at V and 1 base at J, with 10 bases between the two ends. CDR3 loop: CASSQESGASNQPQHF. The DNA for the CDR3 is TGTGCCAGCAGCCAAGAGTCAGGGGCCAGCAATCAGCCCCAGCATTTT.

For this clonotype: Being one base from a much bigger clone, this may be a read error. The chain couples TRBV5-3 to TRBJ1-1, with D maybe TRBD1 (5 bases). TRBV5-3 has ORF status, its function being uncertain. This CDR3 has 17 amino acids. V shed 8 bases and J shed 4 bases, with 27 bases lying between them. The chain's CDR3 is CASSRDINRREGTEAFF. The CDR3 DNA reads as TGTGCCAGCAGCCGCGACATCAACAGGAGGGAGGGCACTGAAGCTTTCTTT.

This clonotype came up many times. CDR3 residues: CASSSGDYNEQFF. The CDR3 region has the DNA TGTGCCAGCAGCAGCGGGGACTACAATGAGCAGTTCTTC. This sequence joins TRBV7-9 and TRBJ2-1; TRBD2 agrees at 7 bases. Germline assignment: CDR1 SEHNR and CDR2 FQNEAQ (reference sequence). The V and J ends lost 5 bases and 3 bases, in that order; junction bases with no gene match: 1. The CDR3 loop spans 13 amino acids.

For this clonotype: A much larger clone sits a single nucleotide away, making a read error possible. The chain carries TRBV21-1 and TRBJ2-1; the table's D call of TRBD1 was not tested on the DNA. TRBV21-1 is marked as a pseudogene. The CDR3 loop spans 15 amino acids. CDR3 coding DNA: TGTGCCAGTTGGATCGAGAGGGGCCGTTGGAATGAGCAGTCCTTC. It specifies CASWIERGRWNEQSF.

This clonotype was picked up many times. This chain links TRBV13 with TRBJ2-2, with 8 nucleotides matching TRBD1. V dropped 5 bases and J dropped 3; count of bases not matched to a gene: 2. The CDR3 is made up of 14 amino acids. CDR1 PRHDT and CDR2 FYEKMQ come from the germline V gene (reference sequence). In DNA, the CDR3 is TGTGCCAGCAGCCTGGACAGGGACACCGGGGAGCTGTTTTTT. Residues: CASSLDRDTGELFF.

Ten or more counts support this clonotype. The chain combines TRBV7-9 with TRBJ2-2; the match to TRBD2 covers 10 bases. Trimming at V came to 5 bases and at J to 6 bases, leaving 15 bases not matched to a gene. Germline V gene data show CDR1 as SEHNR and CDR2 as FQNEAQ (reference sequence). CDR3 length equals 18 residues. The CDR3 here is CASSTTPSGSSRAGELFF. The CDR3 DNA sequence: TGTGCCAGCAGCACAACCCCTAGCGGGAGCTCCCGTGCCGGGGAGCTGTTTTTT.

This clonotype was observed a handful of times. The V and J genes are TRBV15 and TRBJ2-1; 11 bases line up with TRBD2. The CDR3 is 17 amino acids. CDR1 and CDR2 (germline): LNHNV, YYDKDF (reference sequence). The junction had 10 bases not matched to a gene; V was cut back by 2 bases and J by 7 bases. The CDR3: CATSRTLAGGPGNEQFF. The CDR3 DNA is TGTGCCACCAGCAGAACTTTAGCGGGAGGGCCGGGGAATGAGCAGTTCTTC.

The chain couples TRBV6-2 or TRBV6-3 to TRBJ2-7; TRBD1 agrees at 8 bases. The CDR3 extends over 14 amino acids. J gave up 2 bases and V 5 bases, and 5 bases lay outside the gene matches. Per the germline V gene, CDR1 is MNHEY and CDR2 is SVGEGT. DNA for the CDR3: TGTGCCAGCAGTACCCGGGACAGGACCTACGAGCAGTACTTC. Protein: CASSTRDRTYEQYF.

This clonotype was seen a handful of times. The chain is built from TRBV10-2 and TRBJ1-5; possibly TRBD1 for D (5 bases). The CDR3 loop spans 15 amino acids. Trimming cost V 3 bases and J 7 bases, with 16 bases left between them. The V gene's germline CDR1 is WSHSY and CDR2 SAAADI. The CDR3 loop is CASSERWDPPQPQHF. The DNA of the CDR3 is TGCGCCAGCAGTGAACGGTGGGACCCACCCCAGCCCCAGCATTTT.

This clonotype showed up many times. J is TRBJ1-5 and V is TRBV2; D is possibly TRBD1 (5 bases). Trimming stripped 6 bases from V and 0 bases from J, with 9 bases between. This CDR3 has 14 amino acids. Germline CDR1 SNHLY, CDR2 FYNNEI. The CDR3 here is CASSDSYSNQPQHF. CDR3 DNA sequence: TGTGCCAGCAGCGACAGTTATAGCAATCAGCCCCAGCATTTT. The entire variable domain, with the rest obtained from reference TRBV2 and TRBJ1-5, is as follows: EPEVTQTPSHQVTQMGQEVILRCVPISNHLYFYWYRQILGQKVEFLVSFYNNEISEKSEIFDDQFSVERPDGSNFTLKIRSTKLEDSAMYFCASSDSYSNQPQHFGDGTRLSIL.

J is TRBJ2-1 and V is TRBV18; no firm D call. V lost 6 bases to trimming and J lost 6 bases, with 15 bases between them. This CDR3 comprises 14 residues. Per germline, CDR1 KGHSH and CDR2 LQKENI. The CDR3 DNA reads TGTGCCAGCTCCCCGCCAGGTGGCTCCAATGAGCAGTTCTTC. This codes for CASSPPGGSNEQFF.

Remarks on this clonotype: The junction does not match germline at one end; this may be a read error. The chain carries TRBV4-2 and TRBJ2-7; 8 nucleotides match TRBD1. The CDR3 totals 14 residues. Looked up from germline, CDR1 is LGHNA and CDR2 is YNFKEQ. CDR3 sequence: CANSQRDRNYEQYF. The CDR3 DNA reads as TGTGCCAACAGCCAAAGGGACAGGAACTACGAGCAGTACTTC.